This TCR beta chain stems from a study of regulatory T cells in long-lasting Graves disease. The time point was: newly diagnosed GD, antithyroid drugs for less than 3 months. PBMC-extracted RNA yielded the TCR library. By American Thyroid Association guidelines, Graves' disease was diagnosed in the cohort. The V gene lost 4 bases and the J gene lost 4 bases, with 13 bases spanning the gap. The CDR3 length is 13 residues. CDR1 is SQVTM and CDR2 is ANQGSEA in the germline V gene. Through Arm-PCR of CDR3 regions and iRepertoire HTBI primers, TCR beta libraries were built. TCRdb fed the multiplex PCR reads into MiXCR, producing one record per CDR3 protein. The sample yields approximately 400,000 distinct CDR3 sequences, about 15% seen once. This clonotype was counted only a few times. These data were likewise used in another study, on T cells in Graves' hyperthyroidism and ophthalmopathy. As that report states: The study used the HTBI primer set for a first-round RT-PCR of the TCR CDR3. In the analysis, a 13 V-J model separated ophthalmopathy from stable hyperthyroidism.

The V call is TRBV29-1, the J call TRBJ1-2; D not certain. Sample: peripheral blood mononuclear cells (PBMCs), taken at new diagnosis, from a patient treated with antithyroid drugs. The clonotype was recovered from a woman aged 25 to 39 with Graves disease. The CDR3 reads CSVGSRSLYGYTF. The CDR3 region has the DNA TGCAGCGTTGGATCCCGCAGTCTCTATGGCTACACCTTC.